A selection of T cell receptor beta chains follows, all from one sample in a study of human T cells and chemical hapten exposure. TCRdb reprocessed the RACE reads via MiXCR and lists one record per CDR3 protein. Among approximately 260,000 distinct CDR3 sequences listed, just under 8% were seen once. The specimen was whole blood, collected in connection with sensitization to the hapten diphenylcyclopropenone (DPC). Receptors were obtained from a man aged 18 to 30 with alopecia areata. Some clones in this sample may be carry-over from other donors' samples. Both conserved end residues are part of each CDR3. A D gene is named only where the DNA matches it firmly. The listing skips clone size in some rows; elsewhere it reads once, few, many or a size class.

D gene,V gene,J gene,clone size,CDR3 protein,CDR3 DNA
TRBD1,TRBV6-6,TRBJ1-5,many,CASSFGQGNQPQHF,TGTGCCAGCAGTTTCGGACAGGGGAATCAGCCCCAGCATTTT
-,TRBV29-1,TRBJ1-2,-,CSVENTGNYGYTF,TGCAGCGTTGAAAATACAGGGAACTATGGCTACACCTTC
-,TRBV6-6,TRBJ2-3,-,CATSDSTDTQYF,TGTGCCACCTCCGACAGCACAGATACGCAGTATTTT
TRBD2,TRBV7-3,TRBJ2-2,many,CASSLRAGDNTGELFF,TGTGCCAGCAGCTTAAGAGCGGGGGATAACACCGGGGAGCTGTTTTTT
TRBD2,TRBV11-2,TRBJ2-3,-,CASSLTSGVLGDTQYF,TGTGCCAGCAGCTTGACTAGCGGGGTTTTAGGAGATACGCAGTATTTT
TRBD1,TRBV6-6,TRBJ1-5,-,CASIHGGTDSNQPQHF,TGTGCCAGCATCCACGGGGGGACAGATAGCAATCAGCCCCAGCATTTT
-,TRBV24-1,TRBJ2-5,-,CATSDFGVETQYF,TGTGCCACCAGTGATTTCGGGGTAGAGACCCAGTACTTC
-,TRBV9,TRBJ1-1,many,CASSVALRETEAFF,TGTGCCAGCAGCGTAGCTTTGAGGGAAACTGAAGCTTTCTTT
TRBD1,TRBV12-3/TRBV12-4,TRBJ1-2,many,CASSPATGGHNYGYTF,TGTGCCAGCAGTCCAGCGACAGGGGGTCATAACTATGGCTACACCTTC
-,TRBV5-5,TRBJ1-5,many,CASSLGLSSYGENQPQHF,TGTGCCAGCAGCTTGGGACTGTCTTCGTACGGCGAGAATCAGCCCCAGCATTTT
TRBD1,TRBV5-6,TRBJ2-1,few,CASSLRGQGSNEQFF,TGTGCCAGCAGCTTGCGAGGACAGGGCAGCAATGAGCAGTTCTTC
-,TRBV20-1,TRBJ2-3,few,CSARVPGPDTQYF,TGCAGTGCTAGGGTTCCTGGGCCAGATACGCAGTATTTT
-,TRBV4-1,TRBJ1-5,few,CASSQHGVGAQHF,TGCGCCAGCAGCCAGCACGGGGTCGGGGCCCAGCATTTT
TRBD1,TRBV5-6,TRBJ1-1,-,CASSLGQGAYSKINTEAFF,TGTGCCAGCAGCTTGGGACAGGGGGCCTACTCAAAGATTAACACTGAAGCTTTCTTT
-,TRBV7-3,TRBJ1-1,-,CASSLLLRQVFF,TGTGCCAGCAGCTTACTTCTGAGGCAGGTTTTCTTT
-,TRBV29-1,TRBJ2-4,few,CSVDQGNIQYF,TGCAGCGTTGATCAGGGAAACATTCAGTACTTC
TRBD1,TRBV7-3,TRBJ2-7,few,CASSFLTGVEQYF,TGTGCCAGCAGTTTCCTAACAGGGGTCGAGCAGTACTTC
-,TRBV2,TRBJ1-2,many,CASSARQGVYGYTF,TGTGCCAGCAGTGCCCGGCAGGGTGTCTATGGCTACACCTTC
TRBD1,TRBV29-1,TRBJ1-2,-,CSASVGGSYGYTF,TGCAGCGCTAGTGTAGGGGGCAGCTATGGCTACACCTTC
-,TRBV6-2/TRBV6-3,TRBJ2-3,-,CASSYLSTDTQYF,TGTGCCAGCAGTTACTTATCGACAGATACGCAGTATTTT
TRBD1,TRBV11-2,TRBJ2-1,few,CASSSFWTGLYNEQFF,TGTGCCAGCAGCTCCTTTTGGACAGGGCTCTACAATGAGCAGTTCTTC
-,TRBV7-6,TRBJ1-6,-,CASSQGYRAHNSPLHF,TGTGCCAGCAGCCAGGGCTACAGGGCCCATAATTCACCCCTCCACTTT
TRBD2,TRBV29-1,TRBJ2-7,many,CSVEDPRGDPTSGGYEQYF,TGCAGCGTTGAAGATCCGCGTGGGGACCCGACTAGCGGGGGTTACGAGCAGTACTTC
TRBD1,TRBV5-4,TRBJ2-1,many,CASRTGPQSSSYNEQFF,TGTGCCAGCAGGACAGGGCCGCAATCTAGCTCCTACAATGAGCAGTTCTTC
-,TRBV29-1,TRBJ2-5,many,CSVEAGAEETQYF,TGCAGCGTTGAAGCGGGGGCGGAGGAGACCCAGTACTTC
-,TRBV20-1,TRBJ1-5,many,CSASPQGNQPQHF,TGCAGTGCTAGTCCCCAGGGAAATCAGCCCCAGCATTTT
TRBD1,TRBV5-6,TRBJ2-7,-,CASQETGGTTYEQYF,TGTGCCAGCCAGGAGACAGGGGGGACCACCTACGAGCAGTACTTC
TRBD1,TRBV3-1,TRBJ1-3,many,CASTQGQSSGNTIYF,TGTGCCAGCACCCAGGGACAGAGCTCTGGAAACACCATATATTTT
TRBD2,TRBV29-1,TRBJ2-5,many,CSVFSSGGFQETQYF,TGCAGCGTTTTTTCGAGCGGGGGCTTCCAAGAGACCCAGTACTTC
-,TRBV5-1,TRBJ2-1,many,CASSLGEGYYNEQFF,TGCGCCAGCAGCTTGGGGGAAGGGTACTACAATGAGCAGTTCTTC